This entry concerns a single T cell receptor (beta chain). The record originates from a study of blood T cell repertoires in COVID-19. Background on the study: COVID-19 samples collected from the United States, Italy and Spain covered acute and convalescent phases.

In the original analysis: Amplifying reference gene primers gave estimates of nucleated cell counts. Clones were read by immunoSEQ multiplex PCR, and TCRdb kept only the in-frame ones, dropping some. That table furnishes V, J and clone size, whereas the DNA furnished D and trimming. This table has over 200,000 clones, 75% to 90% appearing once. The germline CDR1 and CDR2 sequences are SGHTA and FQGTGA. CDR3 length equals 13 residues. V was cut by 2 bases and J by 4 bases, with 8 bases left in between. Seattle researchers signed up patients amid active infection and tracked them longitudinally. The clonotype comes from a man aged 25-45 years with COVID-19, enrolled during active disease. Sequenced input: peripheral blood. V usage is TRBV7-3 and J usage is TRBJ2-5; D is unresolved. The CDR3 loop reads CASSLSSGETQYF. In nucleotides, the CDR3 is TGTGCCAGCAGCTTATCCTCGGGAGAGACCCAGTACTTC.